The next 17 T cell receptor beta chains were all read from a single sample in a study of blood T cell repertoires in COVID-19. Repertoires were generated with immunoSEQ multiplex PCR, while TCRdb's copy carries only in-frame clones and drops some. The repertoire holds 200,000 to 250,000 clones, with approximately 84% as singletons. Sample: peripheral blood. The receptors stem from a man aged 50 to 59 with COVID-19, enrolled during active disease.

The V and J genes are TRBV7-2 and TRBJ2-2; D is undetermined. Trimming shortened V by 2 bases and J by 3 bases, and 10 bases separated the two germline ends. Germline CDR1 reads SGHTA; CDR2 reads FQGNSA. The CDR3 length is 15 residues. For the CDR3, the DNA is TGTGCCAGCAGCTTATGGGCGACCTACACCGGGGAGCTGTTTTTT. It encodes CASSLWATYTGELFF.

The chain uses TRBV7-2 and TRBJ1-1; TRBD1 aligns across 7 bases. CDR3 length: 15 residues. CDR1 and CDR2 (germline): SGHTA, FQGNSA. V was pared by 3 bases and J by 11 bases, with 15 bases of the junction left unmatched. For the CDR3, the DNA is TGTGCCAGCAGCTTCGCTCAACAGGGGACCTCAGGGGCTTTCTTT. It yields the protein CASSFAQQGTSGAFF.

This clone has a single count. This chain joins TRBV6-5 and TRBJ1-2, with TRBD1 identical over 8 bases. The CDR3 is 14 amino acids. In germline, CDR1 is MNHEY, CDR2 SVGAGI. J lost 6 bases, V lost 6 bases, and 9 bases had no gene match. In DNA form, the CDR3 reads TGTGCCAGCAGAGGGAACAGGGGGGGGGATGGCTACACCTTC. This codes for CASRGNRGGDGYTF.

V usage is TRBV5-4 and J usage is TRBJ1-1, with 10 bases matching TRBD1. This CDR3 has 14 amino acids. The germline V gene encodes CDR1 SGHNT and CDR2 YYREEE (reference sequence). V lost 4 bases to trimming and J lost 5 bases; unmatched junction nucleotides: 5. CDR3 coding DNA: TGTGCCAGCAGCCGGGACAGGGGAGGGACTGAAGCTTTCTTT. It translates to CASSRDRGGTEAFF.

V gene TRBV28 combines with J gene TRBJ1-2, with 8 bases identical to TRBD1. The germline V gene encodes CDR1 MDHEN and CDR2 SYDVKM. V was clipped by 4 bases and J by 2 bases; unmatched bases: 6. The CDR3 is 15 residues long. The CDR3 DNA reads TGTGCCAGCAGTTCCCGGGACAGGCGAAACTATGGCTACACCTTC. This translates into CASSSRDRRNYGYTF.

V usage is TRBV7-9 and J usage is TRBJ1-1; weak D call: TRBD1 (6 bases). Trimming shortened V by 5 bases and J by 5 bases, and 18 bases separated the two germline ends. The length of the CDR3 is 15 residues. Germline-derived CDR1 and CDR2 are SEHNR and FQNEAQ (reference sequence). The CDR3 nucleotides read TGTGCCAGCAGCCCAAACAGGGCCTGGGGGACTGAAGCTTTCTTT. Protein product: CASSPNRAWGTEAFF.

This chain joins TRBV15 and TRBJ1-4; D may be TRBD1 (6 bases). Germline loops: CDR1 LNHNV, CDR2 YYDKDF (reference sequence). CDR3 length equals 15 residues. V lost 11 bases to trimming and J lost 7 bases, with 23 bases between them. In nucleotides, the CDR3 is TGTGCCGCCGTGGGGGGGCTGGGAGGTGGTGAAAAACTGTTTTTT. It specifies CAAVGGLGGGEKLFF.

This chain connects TRBV28 to TRBJ2-4, with 14 bases that match TRBD2. The CDR3 contains 19 residues. Germline CDR1 and CDR2: MDHEN and SYDVKM. The V and J ends lost 4 bases and 0 bases, in that order; junction bases with no gene match: 8. The CDR3 is CASSSPGTSGGLAKNIQYF. The CDR3 DNA sequence: TGTGCCAGCAGTTCACCCGGGACTAGCGGGGGACTAGCCAAAAACATTCAGTACTTC.

The rearrangement uses TRBV30 and TRBJ1-1; D is unresolved. The CDR3 has 13 residues. Between the trimmed V and J ends, which lost 3 bases and 11 bases, there was a span of 19 bases. The germline CDR1 and CDR2 sequences are GTSNPN and SVGIG (reference sequence). CDR3 nucleotides: TGTGCCTGGAGATTGGGTTCTCGTCCGGGGGCTTTCTTT. Its protein is CAWRLGSRPGAFF.

The V call is TRBV29-1, the J call TRBJ2-3, with 13 bases identical to TRBD2. Germline CDR1 reads SQVTM; CDR2 reads ANQGSEA. V was pared by 6 bases and J by 1 base, with 1 base of the junction left unmatched. The CDR3 is 14 residues long. The DNA of the CDR3 is TGCAGCGTGGGACTAGCGGGACGCACAGATACGCAGTATTTT. Its translation: CSVGLAGRTDTQYF.

The chain recombines TRBV6-2 or TRBV6-3 with TRBJ2-3; D possibly corresponds to TRBD2 (6 bases). Trimming removed 4 bases at V and 1 base at J, with 12 bases between. CDR3 length: 15 amino acids. In germline, CDR1 is MNHEY, CDR2 SVGEGT. The CDR3 nucleotides read TGTGCCAGCAGTTCCATAGCGGCTCGCACAGATACGCAGTATTTT. Its protein product is CASSSIAARTDTQYF.

CDR3 loop: CASRTTGGNTEAFF. The CDR3 nucleotides read TGTGCCAGCAGAACGACAGGGGGGAACACTGAAGCTTTCTTT. The rearrangement joins TRBV3-1 (or the pseudogene TRBV3-2) to TRBJ1-1; TRBD1 matches 9 bases. V lost 6 bases and J lost 1; bases outside the gene matches: 3. This CDR3 is built from 14 residues. The V gene's germline CDR1 is LGHDT and CDR2 YNNKEL (reference sequence).

The rearrangement joins TRBV5-1 to TRBJ2-3, with 9 bases lining up with TRBD1. V trimming: 3 bases; J trimming: 4 bases; junction bases outside the gene matches: 6. This CDR3 comprises 15 residues. CDR1 is SGHRS, CDR2 YFSETQ, per germline. CDR3 residues: CASSSGQGYPDTQYF. The CDR3 DNA sequence: TGCGCCAGCAGCTCGGGACAGGGTTACCCAGATACGCAGTATTTT.

The CDR3: CASSSGLADAIPSTDTQYF. As DNA, the CDR3 is TGTGCCAGCAGTTCGGGACTAGCGGACGCTATTCCTAGCACAGATACGCAGTATTTT. The genes are TRBV27 and TRBJ2-3; 11 positions agree with TRBD2. The CDR3 has 19 residues. Germline CDR1 is MNHEY and CDR2 is SMNVEV (reference sequence). V lost 4 bases and J lost 0; bases outside the gene matches: 12.

J is TRBJ2-7 and V is TRBV29-1, with 7 positions matching TRBD1. The ends lost 5 bases at V and 3 bases at J; junction bases unmatched: 7. The CDR3 runs 13 residues. Per the germline V gene, CDR1 is SQVTM and CDR2 is ANQGSEA. For the CDR3, the DNA is TGCAGCGTTTGGGACAGCCTAATCTACGAGCAGTACTTC. Translation gives CSVWDSLIYEQYF.

The chain has TRBV6-5 and TRBJ1-2, with 8 nucleotides matching TRBD1. Germline CDR1 MNHEY, CDR2 SVGAGI. The CDR3 consists of 15 residues. J gave up 1 base and V 10 bases, and 11 bases lay outside the gene matches. CDR3 residues: CAIPLRGQGNYGYTF. In nucleotides, the CDR3 is TGTGCCATACCCCTCAGGGGGCAGGGTAACTATGGCTACACCTTC.

The V gene is TRBV5-6, the J gene TRBJ2-1; D gene unclear. The ends were cut back, 3 bases at V and 2 bases at J, with 9 bases in the middle. CDR1 and CDR2 from the germline V gene are SGHDT and YYEEEE. This CDR3 is 14 amino acids long. The DNA of the CDR3 is TGTGCCAGCAGCTATTCGGTGGCCTACAATGAGCAGTTCTTC. Translation: CASSYSVAYNEQFF. Combining the CDR3 with reference TRBV5-6 and TRBJ2-1 gives the whole variable domain DAGVTQSPTHLIKTRGQQVTLRCSPKSGHDTVSWYQQALGQGPQFIFQYYEEEERQRGNFPDRFSGHQFPNYSSELNVNALLLGDSALYLCASSYSVAYNEQFFGPGTRLTVL.